What follows describes a single TCR beta chain. Its antigen is unidentified. This was the immunoSEQ v3.0 assay at survey level. Profiling relied on immunoSEQ multiplex PCR, and the TCRdb table lists in-frame clones only, not all of them. The sample contains 35,000 or so clones, over 90% of which appear only once. This entry comes from a study of long-term antiretroviral therapy in people with HIV. Study results and caveats: Although diversity increased after ART, it remained lower than in transplant donor controls.

Germline loops: CDR1 MGHRA, CDR2 YSYEKL. The germline V and J ends were trimmed by 1 base and 5 bases, with 11 bases remaining between them. The CDR3 totals 15 residues. The specimen was unsorted PBMCs, collected 4.1 years after starting antiretroviral therapy. V usage is TRBV4-1 and J usage is TRBJ2-2; D remains ambiguous. This clonotype was obtained from a woman between 50 and 59 years old with HIV. CDR3 sequence: CASSQVNRRTGELFF. CDR3 DNA sequence: TGCGCCAGCAGCCAAGTAAATCGTCGGACCGGGGAGCTGTTTTTT.